The sequence of this TCR beta chain was determined in a study of beta chain features in type 1 diabetes. Study observations and caveats: When Type 1 diabetes patients were examined, their TCRB CDR3s proved moderately but significantly shorter in all four CD4+ subsets. High-TCR-expressing cells could be over-represented by cDNA sequencing.

Every isolated RNA sample was fully reverse transcribed, so sequencing captured expressed TCRB transcripts. Repertoires were generated with immunoSEQ multiplex PCR, while TCRdb's copy carries only in-frame clones and drops some. The sample gives around 600,000 clones, roughly 12% of which show up once; roughly 0.12% is in the top ten. In its sample, this clone was seen a few times. Its antigen is not known. Via CD45RO/CCR7/CD25/CD127/CD95/CD27, cells of the CD4+ naive, central memory, regulatory and stem cell-like memory subsets were sorted. The CDR3 is 18 amino acids. With 0 bases removed from V and 6 bases from J, the gap between germline ends came to 21 bases. Germline V gene sequence: CDR1 ENHRY, CDR2 SYGVKD.

The TCR sequence derives from a man aged 25-45 years with type 1 diabetes. The sample was naive CD4+ T cells from blood. The V gene is TRBV10-3, the J gene TRBJ2-1; TRBD2 is a possible D gene (6 bases). The CDR3 region has the DNA TGTGCCATCAGTGAGTCGACCCTAGCGCTCACCACGGGCAATGAGCAGTTCTTC. It encodes CAISESTLALTTGNEQFF.